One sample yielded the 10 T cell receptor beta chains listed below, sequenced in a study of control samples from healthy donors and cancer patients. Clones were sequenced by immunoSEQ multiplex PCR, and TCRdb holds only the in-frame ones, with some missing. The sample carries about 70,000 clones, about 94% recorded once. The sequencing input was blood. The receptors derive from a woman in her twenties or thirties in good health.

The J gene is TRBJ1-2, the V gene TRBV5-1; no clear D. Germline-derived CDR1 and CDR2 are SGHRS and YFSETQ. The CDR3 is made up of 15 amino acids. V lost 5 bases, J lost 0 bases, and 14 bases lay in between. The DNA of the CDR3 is TGCGCCAGCAGAAATCATGGTCCAGCTAACTATGGCTACACCTTC. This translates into CASRNHGPANYGYTF.

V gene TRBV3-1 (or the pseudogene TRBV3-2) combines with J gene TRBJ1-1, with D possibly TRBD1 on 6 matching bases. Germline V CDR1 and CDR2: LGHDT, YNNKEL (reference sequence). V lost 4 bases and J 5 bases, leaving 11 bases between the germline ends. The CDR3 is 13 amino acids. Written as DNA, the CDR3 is TGTGCCAGCAGCCGGCCAGGGGAAACTGAAGCTTTCTTT. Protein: CASSRPGETEAFF.

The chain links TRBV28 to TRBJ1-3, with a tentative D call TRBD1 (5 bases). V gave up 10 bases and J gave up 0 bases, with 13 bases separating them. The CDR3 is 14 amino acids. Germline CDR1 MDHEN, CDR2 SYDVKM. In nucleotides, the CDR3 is TGTGCCACCTGGGACCGAAGCTCTGGAAACACCATATATTTT. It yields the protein CATWDRSSGNTIYF.

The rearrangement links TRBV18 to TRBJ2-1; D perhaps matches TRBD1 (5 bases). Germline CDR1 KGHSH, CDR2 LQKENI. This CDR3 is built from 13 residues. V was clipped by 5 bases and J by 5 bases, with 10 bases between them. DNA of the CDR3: TGTGCCAGCTCAAAGGACATCAACAATGAGCAGTTCTTC. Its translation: CASSKDINNEQFF.

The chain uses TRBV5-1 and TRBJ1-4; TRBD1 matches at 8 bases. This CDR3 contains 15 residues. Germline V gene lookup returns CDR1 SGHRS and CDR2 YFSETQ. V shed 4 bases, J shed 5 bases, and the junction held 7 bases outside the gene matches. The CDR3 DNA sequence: TGCGCCAGCAGCCGACCGGACAGGGAGAATGAAAAACTGTTTTTT. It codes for CASSRPDRENEKLFF. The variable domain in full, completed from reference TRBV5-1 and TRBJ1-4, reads KAGVTQTPRYLIKTRGQQVTLSCSPISGHRSVSWYQQTPGQGLQFLFEYFSETQRNKGNFPGRFSGRQFSNSRSEMNVSTLELGDSALYLCASSRPDRENEKLFFGSGTQLSVL.

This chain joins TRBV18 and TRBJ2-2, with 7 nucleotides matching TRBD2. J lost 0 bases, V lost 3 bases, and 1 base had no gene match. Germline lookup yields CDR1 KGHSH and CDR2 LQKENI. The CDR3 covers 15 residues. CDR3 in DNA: TGTGCCAGCTCACCGGCGGGGGCGAACACCGGGGAGCTGTTTTTT. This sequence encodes CASSPAGANTGELFF.

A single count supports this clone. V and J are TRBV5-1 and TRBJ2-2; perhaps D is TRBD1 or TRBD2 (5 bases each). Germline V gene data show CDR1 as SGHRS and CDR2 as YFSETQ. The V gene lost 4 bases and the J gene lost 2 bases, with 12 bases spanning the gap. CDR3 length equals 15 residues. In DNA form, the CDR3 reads TGCGCCAGCAGCCCGTCGGGACCCAACACCGGGGAGCTGTTTTTT. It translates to CASSPSGPNTGELFF.

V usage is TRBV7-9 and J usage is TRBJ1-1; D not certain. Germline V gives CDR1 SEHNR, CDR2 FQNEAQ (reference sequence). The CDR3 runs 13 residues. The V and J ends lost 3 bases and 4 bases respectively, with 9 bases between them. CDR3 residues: CASSLGGGTEAFF. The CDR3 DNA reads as TGTGCCAGCAGCTTGGGTGGCGGCACTGAAGCTTTCTTT.

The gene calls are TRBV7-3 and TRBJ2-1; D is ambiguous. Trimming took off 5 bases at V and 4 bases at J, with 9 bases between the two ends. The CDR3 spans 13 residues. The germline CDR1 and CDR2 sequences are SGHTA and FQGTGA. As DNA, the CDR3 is TGTGCCAGCAGCCCTGACGGTTACAATGAGCAGTTCTTC. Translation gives CASSPDGYNEQFF.

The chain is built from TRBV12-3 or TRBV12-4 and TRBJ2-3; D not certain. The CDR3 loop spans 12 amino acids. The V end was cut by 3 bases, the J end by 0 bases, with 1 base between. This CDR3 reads CASSFSTDTQYF. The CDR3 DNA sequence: TGTGCCAGCAGTTTCAGCACAGATACGCAGTATTTT.